The entry below describes one TCR beta chain. Antigen specificity is unknown. The CDR3 is made up of 14 amino acids. Germline CDR1 and CDR2: SEHNR and FQNEAQ (reference sequence). Trimming left V 1 base short and J 4 bases short, with 10 bases between. The data were taken from a study of T cell responses to AZD1222 COVID-19 vaccine. General observations from the study: Seropositive AZD1222 recipients at baseline numbered only five to seven.

Only in-frame clones appear in the TCRdb table, and some are missing; sequencing was by immunoSEQ multiplex PCR. The sample shows over 130,000 clones, 92% of them seen only once. The sample in question was peripheral blood, obtained 28 days after the second AZD1222 dose. The chain employs TRBV7-9 and TRBJ1-1, with D perhaps matching TRBD1 (5 bases). This clonotype was obtained from an adult who received the AZD1222 COVID-19 vaccine. Written as DNA, the CDR3 is TGTGCCAGCAGCTTAGAGGGTGGGGGCACTGAAGCTTTCTTT. Residues: CASSLEGGGTEAFF. Supplemented by reference TRBV7-9 and TRBJ1-1, the full variable domain reads DTGVSQNPRHKITKRGQNVTFRCDPISEHNRLYWYRQTLGQGPEFLTYFQNEAQLEKSRLLSDRFSAERPKGSFSTLEIQRTEQGDSAMYLCASSLEGGGTEAFFGQGTRLTVV.